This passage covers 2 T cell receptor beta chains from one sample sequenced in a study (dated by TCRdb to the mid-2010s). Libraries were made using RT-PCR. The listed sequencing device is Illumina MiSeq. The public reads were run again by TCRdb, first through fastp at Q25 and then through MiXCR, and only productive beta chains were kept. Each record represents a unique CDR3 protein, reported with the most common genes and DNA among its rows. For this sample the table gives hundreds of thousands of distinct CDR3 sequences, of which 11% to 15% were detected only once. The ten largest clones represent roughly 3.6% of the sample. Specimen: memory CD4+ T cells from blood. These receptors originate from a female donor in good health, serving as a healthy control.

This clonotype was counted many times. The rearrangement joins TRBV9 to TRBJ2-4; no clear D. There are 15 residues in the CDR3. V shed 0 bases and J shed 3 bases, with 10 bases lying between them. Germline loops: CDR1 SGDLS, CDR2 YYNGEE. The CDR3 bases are TGTGCCAGCAGCGTAGATATCGGCTACAAAAACATTCAGTACTTC. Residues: CASSVDIGYKNIQYF.

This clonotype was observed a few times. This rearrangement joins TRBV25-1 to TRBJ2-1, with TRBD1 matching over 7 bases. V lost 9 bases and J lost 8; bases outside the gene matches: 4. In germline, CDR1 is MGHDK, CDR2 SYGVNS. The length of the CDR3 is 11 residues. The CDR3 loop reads CASEGGYEQFF. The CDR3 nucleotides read TGTGCCAGTGAAGGGGGCTATGAGCAGTTCTTC.